This is a list of T cell receptor beta chains from one sample in a study of TIL therapy for anti-PD-1-resistant metastatic lung cancer. The repertoire was sequenced with immunoSEQ multiplex PCR; TCRdb's copy has only in-frame clones and lacks some. The profile shows approximately 95,000 clones, 65% of them singletons. The material was tumor tissue, obtained at baseline. The receptors here all came from a person aged 25-79 years with non-small cell lung cancer. Each CDR3 is given with its conserved first and last residue. Fields, in order: J gene, D gene, clone size, V gene, CDR3 protein, CDR3 DNA. D genes are given only for firm matches. Clone sizes are given selectively: once, few, many, or a class where the clone is expanded.

>TRBJ2-5|-|-|TRBV6-5
CASSYSGGVATQYF
TGTGCCAGCAGTTACTCCGGCGGCGTAGCGACCCAGTACTTC
>TRBJ2-2|TRBD1|-|TRBV5-1
CASSARTGRGTGELFF
TGCGCCAGCAGCGCGAGGACAGGGCGTGGCACCGGGGAGCTGTTTTTT
>TRBJ2-7|-|-|TRBV6-1
CASSDPGRGFLEQYF
TGTGCCAGCAGTGACCCGGGACGGGGATTTTTGGAGCAGTACTTC
>TRBJ1-2|-|once|TRBV7-8
CASSLLLVPTLNYGYTF
TGTGCCAGCAGCTTACTTCTGGTCCCGACTCTTAACTATGGCTACACCTTC
>TRBJ1-1|-|few|TRBV6-5
CASSLRTQPSNTEAFF
TGTGCCAGCAGTTTACGTACACAGCCCTCAAACACTGAAGCTTTCTTT
>TRBJ2-3|-|few|TRBV7-3
CASSSAPHTDTQYF
TGTGCCAGCAGCAGTGCCCCACACACAGATACGCAGTATTTT
>TRBJ2-7|-|-|TRBV18
CASSPSIYEQYF
TGTGCCAGCTCACCATCCATCTACGAGCAGTACTTC
>TRBJ2-7|-|-|TRBV2
CASSLGPGYEQYF
TGTGCCAGCTCGTTGGGACCAGGCTACGAGCAGTACTTC
>TRBJ2-7|-|many|TRBV25-1
CASSATSLYEQYF
TGTGCCAGCAGCGCAACTAGCCTGTACGAGCAGTACTTC
>TRBJ2-2|TRBD2|few|TRBV10-2
CASSNSSGPFLGTGELFF
TGCGCCAGCAGTAACTCTAGCGGACCCTTTTTGGGCACCGGGGAGCTGTTTTTT
>TRBJ2-7|-|-|TRBV7-6
CASSQGGLRHSYEQYF
TGTGCCAGCAGCCAGGGGGGACTACGCCACTCCTACGAGCAGTACTTC
>TRBJ2-7|-|-|TRBV2
CASSTYEQYF
TGTGCCAGCAGTACATACGAGCAGTACTTC
>TRBJ2-3|-|many|TRBV4-1
CASSQVMTRGVGDTQYF
TGCGCCAGCAGCCAAGTAATGACTAGGGGGGTAGGAGATACGCAGTATTTT
>TRBJ2-3|-|-|TRBV6-2/TRBV6-3
CASSTLRRTSLEDTQYF
TGTGCCAGCAGTACTCTAAGACGTACTTCCCTCGAAGATACGCAGTATTTT
>TRBJ1-2|TRBD1|-|TRBV27
CASSLAGTGEVLYGYTF
TGTGCCAGCAGTTTGGCCGGGACAGGCGAGGTTCTCTATGGCTACACCTTC